Below are 13 T cell receptor beta chains sequenced from a single sample in a study of type 1 and type 2 diabetes patients. The PCR template was genomic DNA. Multiplex PCR with 30 forward and 13 reverse primers amplified the TCR beta CDR3. TCRdb re-called the multiplex PCR reads through MiXCR, storing one row per CDR3 protein. The sample includes approximately 260,000 distinct CDR3 sequences, approximately 50% of them seen just once. Specimen: peripheral blood mononuclear cells (PBMCs). Receptors were obtained from a man aged 18 to 30 with type 2 diabetes.

This rearrangement joins TRBV19 to TRBJ1-1; D uncertain. V was cut by 1 base and J by 10 bases, with 16 bases left in between. The CDR3 has 14 residues. Looked up from germline, CDR1 is LNHDA and CDR2 is SQIVND (reference sequence). In DNA form, the CDR3 reads TGTGCCAGTAGTATAGGAGTTAAGGATGCTGGAGCTTTCTTT. This gives the protein CASSIGVKDAGAFF.

V and J are TRBV15 and TRBJ2-1, with D possibly being TRBD1 or TRBD2 (6 bases each). This CDR3 comprises 20 residues. Germline V gene sequence: CDR1 LNHNV, CDR2 YYDKDF (reference sequence). V was clipped by 3 bases and J by 8 bases, with 32 bases between them. The CDR3 is CATSSLTGHEVGGKTHEQFF. The CDR3 coding sequence is TGTGCCACCAGCAGTCTCACGGGACACGAGGTGGGGGGTAAGACACATGAGCAGTTCTTC.

The V call is TRBV19, the J call TRBJ1-2; D is unresolved. V gave up 8 bases and J gave up 0 bases, with 13 bases separating them. CDR3 length: 14 amino acids. Germline-derived CDR1 and CDR2 are LNHDA and SQIVND (reference sequence). The CDR3 DNA reads as TGTGCCAGTCGTGTCGACGGTTCTAACTATGGCTACACCTTC. Translated: CASRVDGSNYGYTF.

Only a few counts were recorded for this clonotype. The chain has TRBV6-5 and TRBJ1-2; TRBD1 is a possible D gene (5 bases). CDR3 length: 14 residues. Germline lookup yields CDR1 MNHEY and CDR2 SVGAGI. The germline V and J ends were trimmed by 4 bases and 1 base, with 10 bases remaining between them. CDR3 sequence reads: CASSWAGSNYGYTF. DNA for the CDR3: TGTGCCAGCAGTTGGGCAGGGAGTAACTATGGCTACACCTTC.

CDR3 sequence reads: CASSPTDRVGPDTQYF. The CDR3 coding sequence is TGTGCCAGCAGCCCCACGGACAGGGTTGGCCCCGATACGCAGTATTTT. V is TRBV14 and J is TRBJ2-5, with 8 nucleotides matching TRBD1. The DNA end lines up better with TRBJ2-3; the J call may be wrong. Germline CDR1 SGHDN, CDR2 FVKESK. The CDR3 extends over 16 amino acids.

The chain recombines TRBV27 with TRBJ2-1, with 10 bases matching TRBD2. The CDR3 length is 15 residues. Germline-derived CDR1 and CDR2 are MNHEY and SMNVEV (reference sequence). Unmatched junction bases numbered 6, after V lost 6 bases and J lost 4 bases. The CDR3 bases are TGTGCCAGCAGCTCGGGACTAGCGAGTTACAATGAGCAGTTCTTC. Encoded protein: CASSSGLASYNEQFF.

This CDR3 is CASSRVDNYGYTF. The CDR3 region has the DNA TGTGCCAGCAGCCGCGTGGACAACTATGGCTACACCTTC. The chain joins TRBV6-5 to TRBJ1-2; D unclear. The CDR3 sequence is 13 residues long. V was trimmed by 6 bases and J by 2 bases, leaving 10 bases between them. The V gene's germline CDR1 is MNHEY and CDR2 SVGAGI.

This chain links TRBV15 with TRBJ1-5, with 9 bases lining up with TRBD1. The CDR3 loop spans 16 amino acids. The V gene end was trimmed by 5 bases and the J gene end by 3 bases; junction bases not matched to a gene: 8. In germline, CDR1 is LNHNV, CDR2 YYDKDF (reference sequence). CDR3 nucleotides: TGTGCCACCAGCCAGGGACAGGGAATAAACAATCAGCCCCAGCATTTT. Translated: CATSQGQGINNQPQHF.

V is TRBV19 and J is TRBJ2-5; tentative D call: TRBD2 (7 bases). Trimming took off 6 bases at V and 2 bases at J, with 16 bases between the two ends. The CDR3 is 15 amino acids. Germline-derived CDR1 and CDR2 are LNHDA and SQIVND (reference sequence). The DNA of the CDR3 is TGTGCCAGTAGCGCCCCGGGGGGCCGGCAAGAGACCCAGTACTTC. This translates into CASSAPGGRQETQYF.

This clonotype was picked up one time. The rearrangement links TRBV7-3 to TRBJ2-1, with 11 bases aligning to TRBD2. The ends lost 5 bases at V and 9 bases at J; junction bases unmatched: 6. CDR3 length equals 14 residues. Germline-derived CDR1 and CDR2 are SGHTA and FQGTGA. In DNA form, the CDR3 reads TGTGCCAGCAGCGTAGCTAGCGGGGGGTCTGAGCAGTTCTTC. It is translated as CASSVASGGSEQFF.

The chain uses TRBV12-3 or TRBV12-4 and TRBJ1-1; 7 bases align to TRBD1. Unmatched junction bases numbered 10, after V lost 8 bases and J lost 4 bases. The CDR3 runs to 14 residues. DNA of the CDR3: TGTGCCAGCGGCCAAGGACAGGTTTCCACTGAAGCTTTCTTT. Translation: CASGQGQVSTEAFF.

As to this clonotype: Germline and junction disagree at one end, which may indicate a read error. The rearrangement links TRBV7-2 to TRBJ2-7, with D hard to call. This CDR3 contains 14 residues. Germline lookup yields CDR1 SGHTA and CDR2 FQGNSA. The CDR3 nucleotides are TGCGCCAGCAGCCAAGGTATCAGCCGGTCCGAGCAGTACTTC. It translates to CASSQGISRSEQYF.

This clonotype has only a few counts. This chain connects TRBV19 to TRBJ2-7; no reliable D call. The CDR3 spans 15 residues. Germline V gives CDR1 LNHDA, CDR2 SQIVND (reference sequence). The ends were cut back, 0 bases at V and 2 bases at J, with 11 bases in the middle. The CDR3 nucleotides read TGTGCCAGTAGTATAGATGATATCAGTCCCTACGAGCAGTACTTC. It translates to CASSIDDISPYEQYF.